A selection of T cell receptor beta chains follows, all from one sample in a study of T-cell reconstitution after alpha-beta-depleted transplantation in children. TCRdb recomputed calls from the PCR reads with MiXCR, one row per CDR3 protein. The table records 350,000 to 450,000 distinct CDR3 sequences, just over 20% of them present only once. The source was PBMCs from the stem cell graft donor, collected from the stem cell graft. All receptors come from a human donor who donated a stem cell graft to a child with acute myeloid leukemia. Each CDR3 is given with its conserved first and last residue. The order of the fields is J gene, clone size, V gene, D gene, CDR3 protein, CDR3 DNA. D genes are given only for firm matches. Clone size, where shown, is once, few, many, or a class for clones that have expanded.

TRBJ1-1,.,TRBV7-2,.,CASSDRTPMNTEAFF,TGTGCCAGCAGCGACCGGACACCTATGAACACTGAAGCTTTCTTT
TRBJ2-1,many,TRBV12-3/TRBV12-4,.,CASSATAYNEQFF,TGTGCCAGCAGTGCGACAGCTTACAATGAGCAGTTCTTC
TRBJ2-7,few,TRBV7-2,.,CASSLKGSQYEQYF,TGTGCCAGCAGCTTAAAAGGGTCACAATACGAGCAGTACTTC
TRBJ1-5,.,TRBV15,.,CATSRDRISNQPQHF,TGTGCCACCAGCAGAGACCGAATTAGCAATCAGCCCCAGCATTTT
TRBJ2-7,few,TRBV7-9,.,CASSLGGRCYEQYF,TGTGCCAGCAGCTTGGGGGGAAGGTGCTACGAGCAGTACTTC
TRBJ1-6,.,TRBV12-3/TRBV12-4,.,CASSLARGSLHF,TGTGCCAGCAGTTTAGCGCGTGGATCCCTCCACTTT
TRBJ2-1,.,TRBV4-1,TRBD2,CASSQVLADSYNEQFF,TGCGCCAGCAGCCAGGTCCTAGCGGACTCCTACAATGAGCAGTTCTTC
TRBJ1-3,many,TRBV28,.,CASSRTRSGNTIYF,TGTGCCAGCAGTCGGACACGCTCTGGAAACACCATATATTTT
TRBJ2-1,.,TRBV19,TRBD1,CASRGTGDINEQFF,TGTGCCAGTAGAGGGACAGGGGATATCAATGAGCAGTTCTTC
TRBJ2-3,.,TRBV12-3/TRBV12-4,.,CANSRSGTDTQYF,TGTGCCAACAGTCGGAGCGGCACAGATACGCAGTATTTT
TRBJ2-1,few,TRBV13,.,CASSSPRGSGNEQFF,TGTGCCAGCAGCTCTCCTAGGGGATCGGGCAATGAGCAGTTCTTC
TRBJ2-7,.,TRBV6-2/TRBV6-3,TRBD1,CAGGGQGLSSYEQYF,TGTGCCGGAGGGGGACAGGGGCTGAGCTCCTACGAGCAGTACTTC
TRBJ2-7,many,TRBV6-5,.,CASSSLLTRPDYEQYF,TGTGCCAGCAGTTCTCTCCTGACGAGACCTGACTACGAGCAGTACTTC
TRBJ2-1,few,TRBV20-1,TRBD2,CSARLAGVVEQFF,TGCAGTGCTAGACTAGCGGGAGTGGTTGAGCAGTTCTTC
TRBJ2-3,many,TRBV20-1,.,CSALWTDTQYF,TGCAGTGCTCTTTGGACAGATACGCAGTATTTT
TRBJ2-5,.,TRBV2,.,CASSEQGSETQYF,TGTGCCAGCAGTGAACAGGGCTCGGAGACCCAGTACTTC
TRBJ2-5,.,TRBV20-1,TRBD2,CSAVEVLAGWGQETQYF,TGCAGTGCCGTAGAGGTACTAGCGGGATGGGGTCAAGAGACCCAGTACTTC